A selection of T cell receptor beta chains follows, all from one sample in a study of blood T cell repertoires in COVID-19. Measured with immunoSEQ multiplex PCR; TCRdb has only the in-frame clones, and not every one. The data contain about 140,000 clones, around 87% of them singletons. Sequenced material: peripheral blood. Receptors originate from a man in his fifties who had recovered from COVID-19. Each CDR3 is given with its conserved first and last residue. D genes are given only for firm matches. The size entry is marked missing in some rows and otherwise reads once, few, many or a size class.

j_call | v_call | d_call | clone_size | cdr3_nt | cdr3_aa
TRBJ2-3 | TRBV5-1 | TRBD2 | NA | TGCGCCAGCAGCCCAGCGGGGGGCGGCACAGATACGCAGTATTTT | CASSPAGGGTDTQYF
TRBJ2-2 | TRBV6-5 | TRBD2 | NA | TGTGCCAGCAGACGGGGGGGGAGTAATAGTGGGGAGCTGTTTTTT | CASRRGGSNSGELFF
TRBJ2-1 | TRBV6-2/TRBV6-3 | TRBD2 | NA | TGTGCCAGCAGTTTTGGCGGGGGGGCGAATGAGCAGTTCTTC | CASSFGGGANEQFF
TRBJ1-5 | TRBV7-9 | NA | NA | TGTGCCAGCAGCTTAGCACTCGGACAGCTCAATCAGCCCCAGCATTTT | CASSLALGQLNQPQHF
TRBJ2-4 | TRBV7-8 | TRBD1 | NA | TGTGCCAGCAGCATACAGGGGGCCGGAAACATTCAGTACTTC | CASSIQGAGNIQYF
TRBJ2-2 | TRBV19 | NA | NA | TGTGCCAGTAACGGGAACACCGGGGAGCTGTTTTTT | CASNGNTGELFF
TRBJ2-7 | TRBV10-1 | TRBD1 | NA | TGCGCCAGCAGTGAGCCCGGACAGGCCACGGGGGAGCAGTACTTC | CASSEPGQATGEQYF
TRBJ1-6 | TRBV4-2 | TRBD1 | NA | TGTGCCAGCAGCCAAGGACAGGGGGGAAATTCACCCCTCCACTTT | CASSQGQGGNSPLHF
TRBJ1-1 | TRBV6-5 | NA | NA | TGTGCCAGCAGCTCCCAAGGGGTTCCCACTGAAGCTTTCTTT | CASSSQGVPTEAFF
TRBJ2-5 | TRBV6-2/TRBV6-3 | NA | NA | TGTGCCAGCAGTTCACAGGCGAAGACCCAGTACTTC | CASSSQAKTQYF
TRBJ1-2 | TRBV9 | NA | few | TGTGCCAGCAGCGACCTGACTCCTAACGATGGCTACACCTTC | CASSDLTPNDGYTF
TRBJ2-5 | TRBV5-1 | NA | NA | TGCGCCAGCAGCTTGGAGGGCGGGGTGGAGACCCAGTACTTC | CASSLEGGVETQYF
TRBJ2-7 | TRBV12-3/TRBV12-4 | NA | NA | TGTGCCAGCGCCCCTCGCAGGGAACGGTACTTC | CASAPRRERYF
TRBJ1-5 | TRBV6-5 | NA | NA | TGTGCCAGCCAGGCGAGTAACAATCAGCCCCAGCATTTT | CASQASNNQPQHF
TRBJ1-5 | TRBV9 | TRBD1 | NA | TGTGCCAGCAGCCCCACGACAGGGGACAATCAGCCCCAGCATTTT | CASSPTTGDNQPQHF
TRBJ1-3 | TRBV9 | NA | NA | TGTGCCAGCAACGGGGGGAGCGGGAACACCATATATTTT | CASNGGSGNTIYF
TRBJ1-5 | TRBV7-2 | TRBD1 | NA | TGTGCCAGCAGCCCGACAGGGATTAGCAATCAGCCCCAGCATTTT | CASSPTGISNQPQHF
TRBJ1-1 | TRBV13 | TRBD1 | NA | TGTGCCAGCAGTCGGACAGGCTCGAACACTGAAGCTTTCTTT | CASSRTGSNTEAFF
TRBJ2-7 | TRBV30 | NA | NA | TGTGCCTGGACCAAACAGGGCTCCTACGAGCAGTACTTC | CAWTKQGSYEQYF
TRBJ1-2 | TRBV2 | TRBD1 | NA | TGTGCCAGCAGCGAAGGGACAGGAGGATCTATCTATGGCTACACCTTC | CASSEGTGGSIYGYTF
TRBJ2-7 | TRBV3-1/TRBV3-2 | TRBD1 | NA | TGTGCCAGCAGCCAGACAGGGATCTCCTACGAGCAGTACTTC | CASSQTGISYEQYF
TRBJ2-3 | TRBV6-2/TRBV6-3 | TRBD2 | NA | TGTGCCAGCAGTTATAATTTGGGGCTAGCGGGGAACCTCGGGAAAGATACGCAGTATTTT | CASSYNLGLAGNLGKDTQYF
TRBJ2-3 | TRBV11-3 | NA | NA | TGTGCCAGCAGCTTAGTAGTGGGGGGGGCCGGCACAGATACGCAGTATTTT | CASSLVVGGAGTDTQYF
TRBJ1-3 | TRBV3-1/TRBV3-2 | NA | NA | TGTGCCAGCAGCCTGACAGAAGCTGGAAACACCATATATTTT | CASSLTEAGNTIYF
TRBJ2-7 | TRBV10-1 | TRBD1 | NA | TGCGCCAGCCAACAACAGGGGAGCTCCTACGAGCAGTACTTC | CASQQQGSSYEQYF
TRBJ1-5 | TRBV5-5 | NA | NA | TGTGCCAGCAGCTTGGGGACATCTGATAGCAATCAGCCCCAGCATTTT | CASSLGTSDSNQPQHF
TRBJ2-7 | TRBV2 | TRBD1 | once | TGTGCCAGCAGTGGGGGGGGACAGGGCGGCTACGAGCAGTACTTC | CASSGGGQGGYEQYF